This T cell receptor (beta chain) appears in the sequencing data of a study of blood T cells in healthy people across ages. In its sample, this clonotype was seen many times. The CDR3 consists of 13 residues. V was pared by 4 bases and J by 5 bases, with 8 bases between. Germline V gene lookup returns CDR1 KGHDR and CDR2 SFDVKD. Individuals who donated were healthy Caucasians from Russia aged roughly 6 to 100. The second PCR ran about 6 to 12 cycles with a sample-barcoded 5' primer and J-beta primers. All cDNA molecules were each tagged by a template-switch adaptor with 12 random nucleotides. Each sample provided no less than 2.5 million CDR3-containing paired-end reads. In TCRdb, the 5' RACE reads were re-called with MiXCR into one record per CDR3 protein. The sample shows around 900,000 distinct CDR3 sequences, about 28% of them seen only once.

The material sequenced was blood. The gene calls are TRBV24-1 and TRBJ2-1; unclear D gene. The source is a woman aged 80 or over in good health. This chain's CDR3 is CATSDSGHNEQFF. In DNA, the CDR3 is TGTGCCACCAGTGACTCCGGGCACAATGAGCAGTTCTTC.